The entry below describes one T cell receptor (beta chain). Its target antigen remains unknown. Base-call qualities are not available, and no considerably larger clone is one nucleotide away. The data stem from a study of blood T cell repertoires in COVID-19 (dated by TCRdb to about 2020). The study in broad terms: Collaborator samples came from the United States, Italy and Spain and covered acute and convalescent phases of COVID-19. Where available, HLA class I and class II types were obtained from metadata supplied by the sample provider rather than from assay-based typing. Nearly every sample came with metadata listing a de-identified subject ID, COVID-19 status, age in years and sex. The dataset comprised deeply sampled blood TCRbeta repertoires from subjects exposed to, actively infected with, or recovered from COVID-19. The prospective study material was composed of cDNA or gDNA derived from T cells, B-cell-depleted T cells, or PBMCs. The repertoires were released in a freely available public database intended as a resource for research on the immune response to SARS-CoV-2. The samples were drawn from two sources: the first 160 participants of the ongoing ImmuneRACE study, and 1,254 subjects contributed by 6 global collaborators. The research as a whole found: Clinical and demographic metadata were provided uncurated, with the amount varying by source and participant.

The CDR3 sequence holds 14 residues, the cysteine and phenylalanine included. The CDR3 DNA has 42 bases and is translated from base 1. V trim: 7 bases; J trim: 4 bases; unmatched bases: 5. In the germline V gene, CDR1 corresponds to KGHDR and CDR2 to SFDVKD. TCRbeta CDR3 regions were amplified from genomic DNA using the immunoSEQ Assay, a bias-controlled multiplex PCR. The study's own analysis went as follows. The number of nucleated cells in each sample was estimated by amplification of reference gene primers within the assay. To quantify the absolute abundance of each unique TCRbeta CDR3 rearrangement, sequence reads were collapsed and filtered. For each sample, productive Simpson clonality was calculated as the square root of Simpson's diversity index across productive rearrangements. Here the immuneACCESS table is served through TCRdb, limited to in-frame sequences with V and J called. Missing clones are a known gap in these copies; in checked studies unresolved V genes cover under half, and the rest lacks a known reason. V, J and clone size are those of that table, while D and trimming were read from the DNA. The sample yields 270,000 or so clones; 88% were counted once. The ten top clones hold about 1.2% of the sample.

Participants in the prospective study were enrolled through a virtual design, were aged roughly 18 to 90 years, and lived in roughly 24 United States geographic areas. To assign participants to cohorts, the prospective study relied on clinical history that participants themselves reported in a screening survey and a study questionnaire. In the prospective study, whole blood, serum and a nasopharyngeal or oropharyngeal swab were collected from each participant by mobile phlebotomists. Participants in the prospective study had the option to provide additional blood draws and questionnaires over an approximately 2-month period. Blood samples from the prospective study were shipped frozen or at room temperature prior to DNA extraction.

The sequence was collected from a woman aged 40 to 50 with acute COVID-19. The rearranged segments are TRBV24-1 and TRBJ1-1, with TRBD1 identical over 10 junction bases. Specimen: PBMCs or T cells enriched from blood (not recorded which). For the CDR3, the sequence is CATSPGQGFTEAFF. DNA sequence: TGTGCCACCAGCCCGGGACAGGGGTTCACTGAAGCTTTCTTT.